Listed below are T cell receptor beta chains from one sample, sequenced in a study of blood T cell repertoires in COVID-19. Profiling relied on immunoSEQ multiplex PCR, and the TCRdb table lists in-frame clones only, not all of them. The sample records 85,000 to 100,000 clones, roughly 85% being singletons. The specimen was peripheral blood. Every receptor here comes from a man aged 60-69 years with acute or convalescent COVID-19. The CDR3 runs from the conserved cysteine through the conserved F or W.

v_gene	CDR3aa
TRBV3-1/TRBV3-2	CASSRQGLDTQYF
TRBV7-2	CASSFYRVTKNIQYF
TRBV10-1	CASSEGQGRYTF
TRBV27	CASRGAGEGYTF
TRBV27	CASSLSSGGYNEQFF
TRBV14	CASSFRQGTSTDTQYF
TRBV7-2	CASSLVRTGVFRGNGYTF
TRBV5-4	CASSLQGAGVEAFF
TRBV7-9	CASSLGTGNNEQFF
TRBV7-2	CASSLGGQANEKLFF